Following are 19 T cell receptor beta chains from one sample sequenced in a study of blood T cell repertoires in COVID-19 (dated by TCRdb to about 2020). The library was obtained by the immunoSEQ multiplex PCR assay. In TCRdb, the immuneACCESS table is reduced to in-frame sequences with V and J assigned. These tables do not hold every clone; where another copy was compared, an unresolved V gene accounts for under half, and the others remain unexplained. Within this sample are hundreds of thousands of clones, with roughly nine tenths of them counted one time only. The top ten clones comprise around 0.7% of the sample. Sequencing was done on a sample of peripheral blood. All receptors derive from a man aged 40-50 years with acute or convalescent COVID-19.

The chain couples TRBV21-1 to TRBJ1-6; the D call in the table, TRBD1, was not verified against the DNA. TRBV21-1 constitutes a pseudogene. CDR3 length: 19 residues. The CDR3 region is CASSKVGRQGRSYNSPLHF. CDR3 nucleotides: TGTGCCAGCAGCAAAGTCGGAAGACAGGGCAGATCCTATAATTCACCCCTCCACTTT.

J is TRBJ2-7 and V is TRBV18; TRBD2 matches at 8 bases. V lost 0 bases to trimming and J lost 3 bases; unmatched junction nucleotides: 4. Germline CDR1 and CDR2: KGHSH and LQKENI. This CDR3 spans 15 amino acids. CDR3 amino acids: CASSPPDGRGYEQYF. The CDR3 nucleotides are TGTGCCAGCTCACCACCGGACGGGAGGGGCTACGAGCAGTACTTC.

This rearrangement joins TRBV21-1 to TRBJ1-2; no DNA check was done on the table's D call, TRBD1. TRBV21-1 is listed as a pseudogene. The CDR3 length is 17 residues. CDR3 bases: TGTGCCAGCAGCGTGCGGGGACAGCTAACCTCTAACTATGGCTACACCTTC. Translating gives CASSVRGQLTSNYGYTF.

The chain couples TRBV5-4 to TRBJ1-1, with 8 bases lining up with TRBD1. This CDR3 has 14 amino acids. V gave up 5 bases and J gave up 1 base; unmatched junction bases: 4. Germline CDR1 and CDR2: SGHNT and YYREEE (reference sequence). For the CDR3, the DNA is TGTGCCAGCAGGGTCGGACAGGGGAACACTGAAGCTTTCTTT. As protein: CASRVGQGNTEAFF.

The chain couples TRBV4-3 to TRBJ2-3; D is perhaps TRBD2 (6 bases). V lost 0 bases and J 5 bases, leaving 12 bases between the germline ends. The CDR3 runs 15 residues. Germline V CDR1 and CDR2: LGHNA, YSLEER. CDR3 DNA sequence: TGCGCCAGCAGCCAAGATAGGAGGAGGGGAGATACGCAGTATTTT. Amino acids: CASSQDRRRGDTQYF.

Written as DNA, the CDR3 is TGTGCCAGCACCCCGCTCGGACAGGGGCCCTACGAGCAGTACTTC. Translating gives CASTPLGQGPYEQYF. V gene TRBV6-2 or TRBV6-3 combines with J gene TRBJ2-7; TRBD1 matches at 9 bases. Germline lookup yields CDR1 MNHEY and CDR2 SVGEGT. This CDR3 is built from 15 residues. V shed 7 bases and J 2 bases; nucleotides not matched to a gene: 9.

A few counts support this clone. This chain uses TRBV5-4 with TRBJ2-2, with a possible D match to TRBD2 (6 bases). The CDR3 runs to 14 residues. The V and J ends lost 5 bases and 4 bases respectively, with 12 bases between them. Germline V gene lookup returns CDR1 SGHNT and CDR2 YYREEE (reference sequence). The CDR3 DNA reads TGTGCCAGCAGACCCGGGACTTCCACCGGGGAGCTGTTTTTT. Its protein product is CASRPGTSTGELFF.

This chain links TRBV29-1 with TRBJ1-2, with D possibly TRBD1 on 6 matching bases. The germline V gene encodes CDR1 SQVTM and CDR2 ANQGSEA. V was trimmed by 6 bases and J by 8 bases, leaving 13 bases between them. There are 11 residues in the CDR3. The CDR3 sequence: CSVRQERGYTF. For the CDR3, the DNA is TGCAGCGTCAGACAGGAGAGAGGCTACACCTTC.

The chain carries TRBV6-5 and TRBJ2-7, with D maybe TRBD2 (5 bases). Trimming cost V 6 bases and J 5 bases, with 17 bases left between them. The CDR3 loop spans 14 amino acids. Germline V gives CDR1 MNHEY, CDR2 SVGAGI. The CDR3 region has the DNA TGTGCCAGCAGCCGGGGTAGGGTGAGGAACGAGCAGTACTTC. Protein sequence: CASSRGRVRNEQYF.

This rearrangement joins TRBV28 to TRBJ1-2; 7 bases are a match to TRBD1. The CDR3 has 15 residues. V lost 6 bases, J lost 4 bases, and 11 bases stayed unmatched. Per germline, CDR1 MDHEN and CDR2 SYDVKM. The CDR3 DNA reads TGTGCCAGCAGGGCAGGGACAGCAGATTCCTATGGCTACACCTTC. Protein sequence: CASRAGTADSYGYTF.

The chain combines TRBV3-1 (or the pseudogene TRBV3-2) with TRBJ2-7, with 7 bases fitting TRBD1. Germline V gene lookup returns CDR1 LGHDT and CDR2 YNNKEL (reference sequence). The trim removed 3 bases at V and 7 bases at J, leaving 3 bases unmatched. This CDR3 is built from 12 residues. The CDR3 loop reads CASSHLRGEQYF. The DNA of the CDR3 is TGTGCCAGCAGCCACCTCAGGGGGGAGCAGTACTTC.

The chain employs TRBV7-2 and TRBJ1-5; possible D gene TRBD1, 6 bases. Trimming stripped 0 bases from V and 1 base from J, with 13 bases between. The CDR3 is 17 residues long. Germline-derived CDR1 and CDR2 are SGHTA and FQGNSA. CDR3 nucleotides: TGTGCCAGCAGCTTAGCCCCCGCAGGGACAAGCAATCAGCCCCAGCATTTT. This codes for CASSLAPAGTSNQPQHF.

The chain recombines TRBV2 with TRBJ2-1, with D possibly matching TRBD1 (6 bases). Per germline, CDR1 SNHLY and CDR2 FYNNEI. The CDR3 spans 12 residues. Between the trimmed V and J ends, which lost 5 bases and 9 bases, there was a span of 11 bases. The CDR3 DNA follows: TGTGCCAGCAGTTTAGGGGGTCTTGAGCAGTTCTTC. It specifies CASSLGGLEQFF.

The chain couples TRBV14 to TRBJ2-7; TRBD2 matches at 12 bases. The CDR3 is made up of 18 amino acids. CDR1 and CDR2 from the germline V gene are SGHDN and FVKESK. V shed 4 bases and J 1 base; nucleotides not matched to a gene: 11. The CDR3, as DNA: TGTGCCAGCAGCCCTCGGACTAGCGGGGATTGGGGATCCTACGAGCAGTACTTC. Translating gives CASSPRTSGDWGSYEQYF.

The rearrangement links TRBV5-8 to TRBJ2-2, with a weak D call TRBD1 (6 bases). The germline V and J ends were trimmed by 1 base and 3 bases, with 16 bases remaining between them. Germline CDR1 is SGHTS and CDR2 is YDEGEE. The CDR3 has 17 amino acids. This CDR3 reads CASSLSGAYGYTGELFF. CDR3 coding DNA: TGTGCCAGCAGCTTGTCAGGGGCGTATGGGTACACCGGGGAGCTGTTTTTT.

The V call is TRBV9, the J call TRBJ2-4; D is ambiguous. With 0 bases removed from V and 0 bases from J, the gap between germline ends came to 10 bases. The CDR3 is 16 residues long. Germline CDR1 SGDLS, CDR2 YYNGEE. The CDR3 DNA reads as TGTGCCAGCAGCGTAGGGCCCACTATAGCCAAAAACATTCAGTACTTC. The encoded protein is CASSVGPTIAKNIQYF.

The genes are TRBV7-9 and TRBJ2-7, with TRBD1 matching 10 bases. Germline V gene data show CDR1 as SEHNR and CDR2 as FQNEAQ (reference sequence). The V and J ends lost 2 bases and 6 bases, in that order; junction bases with no gene match: 16. This CDR3 is 18 amino acids long. CDR3 in DNA: TGTGCCAGCAGCTTACCTGTGACAGGGGGCCTACCCCCCTTCGAGCAGTACTTC. Residues: CASSLPVTGGLPPFEQYF.

This clone was found a few times. CDR3 amino acids: CSVELGRGGGYTF. CDR3 sequence (DNA): TGCAGCGTTGAGTTGGGCAGGGGTGGAGGCTACACCTTC. This chain joins TRBV29-1 and TRBJ1-2; tentatively, D is TRBD1 (6 bases). This CDR3 is 13 amino acids long. The germline gives CDR1 SQVTM, CDR2 ANQGSEA. Deletions cut 3 bases from V and 8 bases from J, with 16 bases between.

This chain uses TRBV5-1 with TRBJ2-7; possibly TRBD2 for D (5 bases). This CDR3 is built from 11 residues. Trimming took 5 bases from V and 6 from J, leaving 9 bases between them. Germline V gene lookup returns CDR1 SGHRS and CDR2 YFSETQ. The CDR3 spells CASRGEIEQYF. The CDR3, as DNA: TGCGCCAGCAGGGGAGAGATCGAGCAGTACTTC.